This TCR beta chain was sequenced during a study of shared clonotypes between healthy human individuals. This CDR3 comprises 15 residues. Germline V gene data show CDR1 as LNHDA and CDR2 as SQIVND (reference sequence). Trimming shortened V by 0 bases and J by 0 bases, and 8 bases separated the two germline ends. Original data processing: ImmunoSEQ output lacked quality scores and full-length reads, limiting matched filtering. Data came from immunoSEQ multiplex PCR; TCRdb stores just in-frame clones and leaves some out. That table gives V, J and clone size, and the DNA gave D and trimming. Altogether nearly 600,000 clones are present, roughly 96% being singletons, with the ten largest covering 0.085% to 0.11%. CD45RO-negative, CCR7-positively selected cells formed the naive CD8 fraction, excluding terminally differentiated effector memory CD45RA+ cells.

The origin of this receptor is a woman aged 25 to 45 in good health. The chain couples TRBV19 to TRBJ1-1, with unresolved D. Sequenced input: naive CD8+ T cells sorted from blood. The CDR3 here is CASSIDPGMNTEAFF. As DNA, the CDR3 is TGTGCCAGTAGTATAGATCCGGGGATGAACACTGAAGCTTTCTTT.